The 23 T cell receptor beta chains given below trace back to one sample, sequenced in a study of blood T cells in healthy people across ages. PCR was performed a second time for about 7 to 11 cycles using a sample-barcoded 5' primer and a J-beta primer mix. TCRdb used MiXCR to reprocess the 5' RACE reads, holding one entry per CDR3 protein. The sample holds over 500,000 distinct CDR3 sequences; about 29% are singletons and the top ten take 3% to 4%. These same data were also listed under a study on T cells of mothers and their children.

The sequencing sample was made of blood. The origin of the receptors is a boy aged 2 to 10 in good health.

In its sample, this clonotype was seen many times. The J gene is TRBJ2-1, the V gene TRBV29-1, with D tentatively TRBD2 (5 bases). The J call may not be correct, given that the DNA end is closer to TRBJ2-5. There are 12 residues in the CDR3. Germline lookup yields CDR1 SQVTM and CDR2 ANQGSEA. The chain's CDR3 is CSVEPQRETQYF. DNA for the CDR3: TGCAGCGTTGAACCCCAGCGGGAGACCCAGTACTTC.

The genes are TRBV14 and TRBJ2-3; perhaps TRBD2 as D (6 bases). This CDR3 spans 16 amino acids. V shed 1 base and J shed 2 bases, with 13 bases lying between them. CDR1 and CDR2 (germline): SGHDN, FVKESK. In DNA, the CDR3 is TGTGCCAGCAGCCAAGGTTTGCTAGCGAACACAGATACGCAGTATTTT. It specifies CASSQGLLANTDTQYF.

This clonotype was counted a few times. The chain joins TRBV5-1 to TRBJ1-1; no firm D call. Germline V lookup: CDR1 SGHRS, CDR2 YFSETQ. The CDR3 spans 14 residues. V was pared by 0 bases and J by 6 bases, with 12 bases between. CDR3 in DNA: TGCGCCAGCAGCTTGGGATATGTGTCCCCTGAAGCTTTCTTT. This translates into CASSLGYVSPEAFF.

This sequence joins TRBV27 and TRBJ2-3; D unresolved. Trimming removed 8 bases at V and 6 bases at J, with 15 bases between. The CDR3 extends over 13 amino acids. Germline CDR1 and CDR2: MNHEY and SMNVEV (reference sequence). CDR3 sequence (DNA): TGTGCCAGCGCGGAGCAGGCTCCCGATACGCAGTATTTT. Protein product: CASAEQAPDTQYF.

In nucleotides, the CDR3 is TGTGCCAGCAGCCCCGACAGGGGGCTTTTGGGATCACCCCTCCACTTT. Protein product: CASSPDRGLLGSPLHF. The chain links TRBV6-2 or TRBV6-3 to TRBJ1-6; 10 bases are shared with TRBD1. The germline CDR1 and CDR2 sequences are MNHEY and SVGEGT. The ends lost 6 bases at V and 10 bases at J; junction bases unmatched: 12. The length of the CDR3 is 16 residues.

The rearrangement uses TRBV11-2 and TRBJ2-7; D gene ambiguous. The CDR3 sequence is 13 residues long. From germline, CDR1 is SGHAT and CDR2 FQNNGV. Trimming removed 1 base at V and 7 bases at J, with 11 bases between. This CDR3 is CASSLVDGGEQYF. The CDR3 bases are TGTGCCAGCAGCTTAGTTGACGGTGGGGAGCAGTACTTC.

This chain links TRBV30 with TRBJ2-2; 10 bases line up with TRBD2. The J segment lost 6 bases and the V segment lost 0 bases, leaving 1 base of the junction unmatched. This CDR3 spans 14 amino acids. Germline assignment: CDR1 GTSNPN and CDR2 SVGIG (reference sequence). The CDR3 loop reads CAWSVAGGAGELFF. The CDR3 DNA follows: TGTGCCTGGAGTGTAGCGGGGGGGGCCGGGGAGCTGTTTTTT.

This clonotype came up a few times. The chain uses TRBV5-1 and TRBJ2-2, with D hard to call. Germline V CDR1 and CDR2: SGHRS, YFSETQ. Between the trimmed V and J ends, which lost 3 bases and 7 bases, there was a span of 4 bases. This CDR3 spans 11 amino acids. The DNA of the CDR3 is TGCGCCAGCAGCTGGGACGGGGAGCTGTTTTTT. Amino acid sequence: CASSWDGELFF.

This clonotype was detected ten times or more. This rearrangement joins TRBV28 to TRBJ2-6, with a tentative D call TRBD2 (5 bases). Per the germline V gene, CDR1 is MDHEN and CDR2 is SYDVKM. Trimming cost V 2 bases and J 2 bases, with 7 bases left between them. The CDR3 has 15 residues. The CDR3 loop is CASSLIGAGANVLTF. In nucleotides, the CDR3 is TGTGCCAGCAGTTTAATCGGGGCTGGGGCCAACGTCCTGACTTTC. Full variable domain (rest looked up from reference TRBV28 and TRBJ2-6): DVKVTQSSRYLVKRTGEKVFLECVQDMDHENMFWYRQDPGLGLRLIYFSYDVKMKEKGDIPEGYSVSREKKERFSLILESASTNQTSMYLCASSLIGAGANVLTFGAGSRLTVL.

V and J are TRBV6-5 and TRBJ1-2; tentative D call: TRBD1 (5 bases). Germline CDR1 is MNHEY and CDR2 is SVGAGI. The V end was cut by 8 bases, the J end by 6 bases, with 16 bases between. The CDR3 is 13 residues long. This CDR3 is CASRAGFRDGYTF. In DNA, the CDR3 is TGTGCCAGCCGTGCCGGGTTCAGGGATGGCTACACCTTC.

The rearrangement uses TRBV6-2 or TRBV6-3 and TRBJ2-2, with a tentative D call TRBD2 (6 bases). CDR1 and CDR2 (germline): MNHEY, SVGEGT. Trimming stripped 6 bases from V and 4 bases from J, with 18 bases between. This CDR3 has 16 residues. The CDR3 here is CASRALAGPITGELFF. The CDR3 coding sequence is TGTGCCAGCAGGGCCCTTGCGGGGCCCATCACCGGGGAGCTGTTTTTT.

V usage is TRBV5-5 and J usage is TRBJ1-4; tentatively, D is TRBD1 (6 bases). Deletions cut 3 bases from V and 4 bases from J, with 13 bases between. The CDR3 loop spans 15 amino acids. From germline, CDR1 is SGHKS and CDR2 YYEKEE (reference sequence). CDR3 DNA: TGTGCCAGCAGCTGGGGGACAACGCTTAATGAAAAACTGTTTTTT. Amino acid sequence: CASSWGTTLNEKLFF.

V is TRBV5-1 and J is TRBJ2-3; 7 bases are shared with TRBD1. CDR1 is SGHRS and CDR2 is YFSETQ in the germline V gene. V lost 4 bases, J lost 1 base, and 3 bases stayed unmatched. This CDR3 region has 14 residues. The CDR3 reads CASSVDRGTDTQYF. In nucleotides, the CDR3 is TGCGCCAGCAGCGTTGACAGGGGCACAGATACGCAGTATTTT.

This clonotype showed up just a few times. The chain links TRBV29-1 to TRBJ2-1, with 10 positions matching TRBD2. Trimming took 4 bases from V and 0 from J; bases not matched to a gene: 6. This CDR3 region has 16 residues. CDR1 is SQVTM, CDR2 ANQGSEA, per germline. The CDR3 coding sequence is TGCAGCGTTGTCAGCGGGGGGGTGAGCTCCTACAATGAGCAGTTCTTC. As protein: CSVVSGGVSSYNEQFF.

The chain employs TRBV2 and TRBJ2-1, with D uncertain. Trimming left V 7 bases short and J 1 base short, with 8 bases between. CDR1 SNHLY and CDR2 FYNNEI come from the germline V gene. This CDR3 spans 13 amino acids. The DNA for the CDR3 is TGTGCCAGCAAATCTAAATCCTACAATGAGCAGTTCTTC. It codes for CASKSKSYNEQFF. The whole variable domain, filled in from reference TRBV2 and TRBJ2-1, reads EPEVTQTPSHQVTQMGQEVILRCVPISNHLYFYWYRQILGQKVEFLVSFYNNEISEKSEIFDDQFSVERPDGSNFTLKIRSTKLEDSAMYFCASKSKSYNEQFFGPGTRLTVL.

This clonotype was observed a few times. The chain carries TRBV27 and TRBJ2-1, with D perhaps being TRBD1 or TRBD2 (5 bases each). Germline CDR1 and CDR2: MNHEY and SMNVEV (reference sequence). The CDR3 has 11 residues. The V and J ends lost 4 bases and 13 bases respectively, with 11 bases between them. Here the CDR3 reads CASSWGRVQFF. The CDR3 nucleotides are TGTGCCAGCAGTTGGGGGAGAGTTCAGTTCTTC.

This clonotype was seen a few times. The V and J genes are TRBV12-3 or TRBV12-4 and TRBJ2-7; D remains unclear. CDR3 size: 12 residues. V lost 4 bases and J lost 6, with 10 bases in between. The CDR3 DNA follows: TGTGCCAGCAGTTCCAGCGAAGCCGAGCAGTACTTC. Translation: CASSSSEAEQYF.

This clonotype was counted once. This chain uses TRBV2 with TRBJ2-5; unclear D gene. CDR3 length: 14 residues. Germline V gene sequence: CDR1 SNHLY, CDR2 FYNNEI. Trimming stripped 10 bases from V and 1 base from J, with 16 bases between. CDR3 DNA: TGTGCCACTAAACCAGCACGGGTCCAAGAGACCCAGTACTTC. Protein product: CATKPARVQETQYF.

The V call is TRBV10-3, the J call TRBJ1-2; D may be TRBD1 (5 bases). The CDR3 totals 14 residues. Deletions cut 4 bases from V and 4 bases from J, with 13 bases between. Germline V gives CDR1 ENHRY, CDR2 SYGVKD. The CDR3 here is CAISARGESYGYTF. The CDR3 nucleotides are TGTGCCATCAGTGCCCGGGGGGAGAGCTATGGCTACACCTTC.

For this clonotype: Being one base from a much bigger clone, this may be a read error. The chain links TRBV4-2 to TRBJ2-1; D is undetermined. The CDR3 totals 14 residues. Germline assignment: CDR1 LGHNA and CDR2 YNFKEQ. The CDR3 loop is CAGSQDFVYNEQFF. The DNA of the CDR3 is TGTGCCGGCAGCCAAGATTTTGTCTACAATGAGCAGTTCTTC.

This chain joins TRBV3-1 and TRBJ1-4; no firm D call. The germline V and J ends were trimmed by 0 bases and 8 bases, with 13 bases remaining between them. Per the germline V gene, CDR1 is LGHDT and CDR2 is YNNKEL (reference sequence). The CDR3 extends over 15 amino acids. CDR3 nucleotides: TGTGCCAGCAGCCAAGATCTTCGGGTGGGGGAAAAACTGTTTTTT. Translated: CASSQDLRVGEKLFF.

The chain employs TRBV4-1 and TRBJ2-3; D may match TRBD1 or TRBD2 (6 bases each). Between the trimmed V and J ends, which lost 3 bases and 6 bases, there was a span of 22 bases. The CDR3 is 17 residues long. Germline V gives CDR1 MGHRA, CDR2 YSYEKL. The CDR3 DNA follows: TGCGCCAGCAGCCACATTATCGGGGGCCCCATTATGGATACGCAGTATTTT. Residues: CASSHIIGGPIMDTQYF.

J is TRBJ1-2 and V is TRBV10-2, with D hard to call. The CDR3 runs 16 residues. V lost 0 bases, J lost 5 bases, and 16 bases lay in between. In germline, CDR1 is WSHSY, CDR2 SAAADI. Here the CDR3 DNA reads TGCGCCAGCAGTGAGTCCGAGCGGGTTTCCAGTTATGGCTACACCTTC. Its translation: CASSESERVSSYGYTF.